Shown below are 29 T cell receptor beta chains from a single sample sequenced in a study of T cell responses to AZD1222 COVID-19 vaccine. Produced via immunoSEQ multiplex PCR; TCRdb's table is partial and in-frame only. The sample shows about 260,000 clones, 85% to 95% of them seen only once. Here the sequenced sample was peripheral blood, taken on day 0 of AZD1222 vaccination. The receptors derive from an adult in good health.

The rearrangement uses TRBV28 and TRBJ1-5, with a tentative D call TRBD1 (6 bases). The V gene's germline CDR1 is MDHEN and CDR2 SYDVKM. The CDR3 length is 12 residues. In DNA form, the CDR3 reads TGTGGAGGGGGGGTAAGCAATCAGCCCCAGCATTTT. This gives the protein CGGGVSNQPQHF.

This sequence joins TRBV15 and TRBJ1-3, with D tentatively TRBD1 (6 bases). Between the trimmed V and J ends, which lost 6 bases and 1 base, there was a span of 13 bases. Per germline, CDR1 LNHNV and CDR2 YYDKDF (reference sequence). The CDR3 loop spans 15 amino acids. DNA for the CDR3: TGTGCCACCAGGACTACCAGGGGATCTGGAAACACCATATATTTT. It codes for CATRTTRGSGNTIYF. Drawing the rest from reference TRBV15 and TRBJ1-3, the complete variable domain is DAMVIQNPRYQVTQFGKPVTLSCSQTLNHNVMYWYQQKSSQAPKLLFHYYDKDFNNEADTPDNFQSRRPNTSFCFLDIRSPGLGDTAMYLCATRTTRGSGNTIYFGEGSWLTVV.

This chain links TRBV5-1 with TRBJ2-2; tentative D call: TRBD1 (6 bases). V was pared by 3 bases and J by 0 bases, with 9 bases between. This CDR3 region has 15 residues. The germline V gene encodes CDR1 SGHRS and CDR2 YFSETQ. The CDR3 loop is CASSSTGPNTGELFF. CDR3 sequence (DNA): TGCGCCAGCAGCTCGACAGGTCCGAACACCGGGGAGCTGTTTTTT.

The rearrangement links TRBV27 to TRBJ2-5, with a tentative D call TRBD1 (5 bases). The CDR3 is 15 residues long. Trimming stripped 2 bases from V and 4 bases from J, with 14 bases between. From germline, CDR1 is MNHEY and CDR2 SMNVEV (reference sequence). Written as DNA, the CDR3 is TGTGCCAGCAGTTTAGGGCAGGGAAGAGGAGAGACCCAGTACTTC. Translation: CASSLGQGRGETQYF.

The chain couples TRBV2 to TRBJ2-1; D gene unclear. Germline assignment: CDR1 SNHLY and CDR2 FYNNEI. Trimming removed 11 bases at V and 5 bases at J, with 19 bases between. CDR3 length: 14 residues. The CDR3 DNA reads TGTGCCGATCATCGTCGGCCGTACAACAATGAGCAGTTCTTC. Its protein product is CADHRRPYNNEQFF.

The V call is TRBV6-5, the J call TRBJ2-2, with 7 positions matching TRBD2. The germline V gene encodes CDR1 MNHEY and CDR2 SVGAGI. CDR3 length: 15 residues. Trimming cost V 2 bases and J 3 bases; bases outside gene matches: 3. Here the CDR3 DNA reads TGTGCCAGCAGTTACAGCGGGACTTACACCGGGGAGCTGTTTTTT. Translation gives CASSYSGTYTGELFF.

This clone was picked up one time. This chain links TRBV4-3 with TRBJ1-2, with 7 bases fitting TRBD1. V was pared by 0 bases and J by 4 bases, with 5 bases of the junction left unmatched. The CDR3 extends over 15 amino acids. Germline V gene data show CDR1 as LGHNA and CDR2 as YSLEER. The CDR3 region has the DNA TGCGCCAGCAGCCAAGATGTAGGGGGCGGCTATGGCTACACCTTC. Encoded protein: CASSQDVGGGYGYTF.

The V gene is TRBV6-5, the J gene TRBJ1-1; D is unclear. V was pared by 6 bases and J by 6 bases, with 8 bases between. Germline V CDR1 and CDR2: MNHEY, SVGAGI. The CDR3 consists of 11 residues. CDR3 protein: CASRQGPEAFF. The CDR3 bases are TGTGCCAGCAGACAAGGACCTGAAGCTTTCTTT.

J is TRBJ2-1 and V is TRBV25-1, with TRBD2 matching over 8 bases. V shed 6 bases and J 2 bases; nucleotides not matched to a gene: 3. The length of the CDR3 is 14 residues. Germline values: CDR1 MGHDK, CDR2 SYGVNS. The CDR3 here is CASRPGLAYNEQFF. The CDR3 DNA is TGTGCCAGCAGGCCGGGACTAGCCTACAATGAGCAGTTCTTC.

J is TRBJ1-1 and V is TRBV11-2; 7 bases line up with TRBD1. The CDR3 has 12 amino acids. V trimming: 5 bases; J trimming: 6 bases; junction bases outside the gene matches: 3. CDR1 and CDR2 from the germline V gene are SGHAT and FQNNGV. CDR3: CASSQGGPEAFF. DNA for the CDR3: TGTGCCAGCAGCCAGGGGGGCCCTGAAGCTTTCTTT.

The chain combines TRBV6-2 or TRBV6-3 with TRBJ2-7; D may be TRBD2 (6 bases). The germline V gene has CDR1 MNHEY and CDR2 SVGEGT. The CDR3 is 14 residues long. Deletions cut 3 bases from V and 4 bases from J, with 13 bases between. CDR3 DNA sequence: TGTGCCAGCAGTTATGTGGGAGGTCAGTACGAGCAGTACTTC. This codes for CASSYVGGQYEQYF.

This clone was detected once. CDR3 loop: CASSLPGYYGANVLTF. The CDR3 bases are TGTGCCAGCAGCCTACCAGGGTATTATGGGGCCAACGTCCTGACTTTC. The chain uses TRBV3-1 (or the pseudogene TRBV3-2) and TRBJ2-6, with D possibly being TRBD1 (5 bases). CDR3 length equals 16 residues. Per germline, CDR1 LGHDT and CDR2 YNNKEL (reference sequence). V was trimmed by 4 bases and J by 3 bases, leaving 13 bases between them.

The rearrangement joins TRBV7-8 to TRBJ1-2, with no clear D. Germline assignment: CDR1 SGHVS and CDR2 FQNEAQ. V dropped 2 bases and J dropped 0 bases, with 10 bases sitting between them. The CDR3 totals 15 residues. The CDR3 DNA follows: TGTGCCAGCAGCTTAAGTAGTACTACTAACTATGGCTACACCTTC. Translating gives CASSLSSTTNYGYTF.

In DNA, the CDR3 is TGTGCCACCATAAGAAACAGCTACGAGCAGTACTTC. Protein sequence: CATIRNSYEQYF. This chain links TRBV2 with TRBJ2-7; D gene unclear. V shed 10 bases and J shed 3 bases, with 13 bases lying between them. The CDR3 runs 12 residues. The V gene's germline CDR1 is SNHLY and CDR2 FYNNEI.

Here the CDR3 DNA reads TGTGCCAGCAGCTGGACAGGGGGCCAGGGCTACACCTTC. Encoded protein: CASSWTGGQGYTF. This rearrangement joins TRBV7-2 to TRBJ1-2, with 11 bases that match TRBD1. The V gene end was trimmed by 4 bases and the J gene end by 8 bases; junction bases not matched to a gene: 3. This CDR3 is 13 amino acids long. Germline loops: CDR1 SGHTA, CDR2 FQGNSA.

The chain uses TRBV19 and TRBJ2-1; D might be TRBD2 (7 bases). Trimming cost V 9 bases and J 4 bases, with 19 bases left between them. CDR1 and CDR2 (germline): LNHDA, SQIVND (reference sequence). There are 15 residues in the CDR3. The DNA for the CDR3 is TGTGCCAGCGGGGGTCCGGGGGGCGCTTACAATGAGCAGTTCTTC. It translates to CASGGPGGAYNEQFF.

The rearrangement joins TRBV19 to TRBJ2-7, with 9 bases identical to TRBD1. The CDR3 is made up of 13 amino acids. From germline, CDR1 is LNHDA and CDR2 SQIVND (reference sequence). V lost 6 bases and J lost 5; bases outside the gene matches: 5. The DNA of the CDR3 is TGTGCCAGTAGGACGACAGGGGGTCACGAGCAGTACTTC. Its translation is CASRTTGGHEQYF. Drawing the rest from reference TRBV19 and TRBJ2-7, the complete variable domain is DGGITQSPKYLFRKEGQNVTLSCEQNLNHDAMYWYRQDPGQGLRLIYYSQIVNDFQKGDIAEGYSVSREKKESFPLTVTSAQKNPTAFYLCASRTTGGHEQYFGPGTRLTVT.

CDR3 DNA sequence: TGTGCCAGCAGCTCGGGGAGGGAAGGGGTGGCCAAAAACATTCAGTACTTC. Translated: CASSSGREGVAKNIQYF. This chain uses TRBV7-2 with TRBJ2-4; 7 positions agree with TRBD2. This CDR3 comprises 17 residues. Trimming removed 4 bases from V and 1 base from J; junction bases left unmatched: 10. CDR1 is SGHTA and CDR2 is FQGNSA in the germline V gene.

The chain recombines TRBV10-3 with TRBJ1-5; 9 bases match TRBD1. V dropped 11 bases and J dropped 0; count of bases not matched to a gene: 8. The CDR3 covers 15 residues. Germline V gives CDR1 ENHRY, CDR2 SYGVKD. CDR3 protein: CASRRDRDSNQPQHF. The DNA for the CDR3 is TGTGCCTCCAGGCGGGACAGGGATAGCAATCAGCCCCAGCATTTT.

This chain connects TRBV9 to TRBJ1-1; the D gene is possibly TRBD1 (6 bases). Germline loops: CDR1 SGDLS, CDR2 YYNGEE. V was clipped by 0 bases and J by 0 bases, with 9 bases between them. CDR3 length: 15 residues. The CDR3 coding sequence is TGTGCCAGCAGCGTAGACAGGGCCTTGAACACTGAAGCTTTCTTT. Protein: CASSVDRALNTEAFF. Based on the CDR3 plus reference TRBV9 and TRBJ1-1, the full variable domain is DSGVTQTPKHLITATGQRVTLRCSPRSGDLSVYWYQQSLDQGLQFLIQYYNGEERAKGNILERFSAQQFPDLHSELNLSSLELGDSALYFCASSVDRALNTEAFFGQGTRLTVV.

V gene TRBV5-5 combines with J gene TRBJ1-1, with D possibly being TRBD1 (5 bases). With 2 bases removed from V and 0 bases from J, the gap between germline ends came to 11 bases. This CDR3 has 15 amino acids. Germline V gene sequence: CDR1 SGHKS, CDR2 YYEKEE (reference sequence). CDR3 protein: CASSLQAPMNTEAFF. CDR3 sequence (DNA): TGTGCCAGCAGCTTACAGGCCCCGATGAACACTGAAGCTTTCTTT.

The gene calls are TRBV19 and TRBJ2-3; 15 positions match TRBD2. The trim removed 5 bases at V and 2 bases at J, leaving 8 bases unmatched. The CDR3 has 18 amino acids. Germline V gene lookup returns CDR1 LNHDA and CDR2 SQIVND (reference sequence). The CDR3 bases are TGTGCCAGTAGTTTGACGGGACTAGCGGGAGGACCCACAGATACGCAGTATTTT. Its translation is CASSLTGLAGGPTDTQYF.

The rearrangement uses TRBV9 and TRBJ2-2; the match to TRBD1 covers 7 bases. This CDR3 region has 15 residues. Trimming took 0 bases from V and 6 from J; bases not matched to a gene: 5. CDR1 and CDR2 (germline): SGDLS, YYNGEE. The CDR3 loop reads CASSVAPGTAGELFF. In DNA form, the CDR3 reads TGTGCCAGCAGCGTAGCTCCCGGGACAGCCGGGGAGCTGTTTTTT.

The J gene is TRBJ1-2, the V gene TRBV3-1 (or the pseudogene TRBV3-2), with 12 positions matching TRBD1. V dropped 6 bases and J dropped 6; count of bases not matched to a gene: 5. Germline CDR1 and CDR2: LGHDT and YNNKEL (reference sequence). This CDR3 has 14 residues. CDR3 coding DNA: TGTGCCAGCAGGGAGGGACAGGGGGCTCATGGCTACACCTTC. Translation: CASREGQGAHGYTF.

The chain uses TRBV6-2 or TRBV6-3 and TRBJ1-1; 7 nucleotides line up with TRBD1. This CDR3 comprises 17 residues. V shed 0 bases and J 0 bases; nucleotides not matched to a gene: 7. The germline gives CDR1 MNHEY, CDR2 SVGEGT. CDR3: CASSYSKGQILNTEAFF. The DNA for the CDR3 is TGTGCCAGCAGTTACTCGAAGGGACAGATATTGAACACTGAAGCTTTCTTT.

The chain employs TRBV20-1 and TRBJ1-2; 9 bases map to TRBD1. Per germline, CDR1 DFQATT and CDR2 SNEGSKA (reference sequence). V was pared by 3 bases and J by 1 base, with 12 bases of the junction left unmatched. This CDR3 is built from 17 residues. The CDR3 loop is CSASVRGQGFDNYGYTF. CDR3 bases: TGCAGTGCTAGTGTAAGGGGACAGGGATTCGATAACTATGGCTACACCTTC.

The CDR3 region has the DNA TGTGCCACCAGTCGATCGAGCTCCTACGAGCAGTACTTC. This translates into CATSRSSSYEQYF. The V gene is TRBV15, the J gene TRBJ2-7; D remains ambiguous. The CDR3 sequence is 13 residues long. The V gene's germline CDR1 is LNHNV and CDR2 YYDKDF (reference sequence). V lost 6 bases, J lost 0 bases, and 9 bases lay in between.

The CDR3 region has the DNA TGCGCCAGCAGCCAATCTGAGCTTAATTCACCCCTCCACTTT. It specifies CASSQSELNSPLHF. This chain links TRBV4-3 with TRBJ1-6; D is unresolved. Per the germline V gene, CDR1 is LGHNA and CDR2 is YSLEER. The CDR3 is made up of 14 amino acids. V was shortened by 2 bases and J by 6 bases, with 8 bases between the two germline ends.

The table lists this clone with a count of one. The rearrangement uses TRBV28 and TRBJ2-1; either TRBD1 or TRBD2 may supply D (5 bases each). The V and J ends lost 0 bases and 0 bases respectively, with 9 bases between them. CDR3 length: 16 amino acids. In germline, CDR1 is MDHEN, CDR2 SYDVKM. The CDR3 region has the DNA TGTGCCAGCAGTTTATGGGCAGGGAGCTCCTACAATGAGCAGTTCTTC. Its translation: CASSLWAGSSYNEQFF.